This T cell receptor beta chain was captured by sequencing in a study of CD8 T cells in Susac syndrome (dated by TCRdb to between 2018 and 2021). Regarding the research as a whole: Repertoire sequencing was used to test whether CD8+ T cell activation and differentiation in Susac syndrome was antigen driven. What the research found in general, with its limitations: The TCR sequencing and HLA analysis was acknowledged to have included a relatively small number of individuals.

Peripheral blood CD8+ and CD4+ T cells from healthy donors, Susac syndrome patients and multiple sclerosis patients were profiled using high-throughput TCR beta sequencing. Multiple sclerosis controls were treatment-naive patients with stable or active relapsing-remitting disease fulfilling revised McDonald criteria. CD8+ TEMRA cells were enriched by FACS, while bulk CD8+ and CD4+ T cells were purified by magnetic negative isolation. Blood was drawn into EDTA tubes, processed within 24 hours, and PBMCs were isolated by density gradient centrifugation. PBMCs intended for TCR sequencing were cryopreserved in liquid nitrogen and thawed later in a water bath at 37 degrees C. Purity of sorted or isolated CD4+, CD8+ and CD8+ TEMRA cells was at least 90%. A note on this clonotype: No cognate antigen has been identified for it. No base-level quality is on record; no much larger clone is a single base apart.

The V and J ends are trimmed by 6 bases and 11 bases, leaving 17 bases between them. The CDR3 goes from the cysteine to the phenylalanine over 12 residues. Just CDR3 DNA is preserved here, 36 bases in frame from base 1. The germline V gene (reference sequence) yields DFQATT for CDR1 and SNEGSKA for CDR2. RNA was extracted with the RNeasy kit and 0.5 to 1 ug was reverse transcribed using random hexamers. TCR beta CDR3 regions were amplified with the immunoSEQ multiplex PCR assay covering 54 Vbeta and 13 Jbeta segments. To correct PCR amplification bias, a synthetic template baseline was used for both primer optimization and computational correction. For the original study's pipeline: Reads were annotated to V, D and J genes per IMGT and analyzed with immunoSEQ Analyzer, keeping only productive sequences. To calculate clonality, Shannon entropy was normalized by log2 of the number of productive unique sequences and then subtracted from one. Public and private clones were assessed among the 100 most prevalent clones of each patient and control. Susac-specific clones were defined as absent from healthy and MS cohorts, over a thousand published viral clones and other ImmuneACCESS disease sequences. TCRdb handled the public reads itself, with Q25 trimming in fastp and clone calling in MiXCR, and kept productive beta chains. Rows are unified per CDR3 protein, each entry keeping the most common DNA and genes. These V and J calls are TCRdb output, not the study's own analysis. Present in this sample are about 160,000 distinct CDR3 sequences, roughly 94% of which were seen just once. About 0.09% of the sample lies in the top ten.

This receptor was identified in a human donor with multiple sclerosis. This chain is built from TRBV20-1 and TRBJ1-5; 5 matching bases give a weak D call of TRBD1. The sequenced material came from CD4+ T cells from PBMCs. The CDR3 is CSAPGRRWSQHF. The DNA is TGCAGTGCCCCAGGGAGGAGGTGGTCCCAGCATTTT.